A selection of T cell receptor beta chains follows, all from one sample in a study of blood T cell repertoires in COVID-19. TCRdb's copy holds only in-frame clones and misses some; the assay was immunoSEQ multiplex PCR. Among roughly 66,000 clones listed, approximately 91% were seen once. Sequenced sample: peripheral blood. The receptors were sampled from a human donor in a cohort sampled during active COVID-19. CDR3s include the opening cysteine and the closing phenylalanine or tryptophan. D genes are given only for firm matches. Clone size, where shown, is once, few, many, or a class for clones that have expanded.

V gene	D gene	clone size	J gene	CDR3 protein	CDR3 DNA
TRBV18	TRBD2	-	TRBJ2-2	CASSRTSGRVGELFF	TGTGCCAGCTCTCGGACTAGCGGGAGAGTCGGGGAGCTGTTTTTT
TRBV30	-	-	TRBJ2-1	CAWTGFSSYNEQFF	TGTGCCTGGACAGGTTTTAGCTCCTACAATGAGCAGTTCTTC
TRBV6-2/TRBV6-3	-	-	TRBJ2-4	CASSFRALAKNIQYF	TGTGCCAGCAGTTTTCGCGCGCTAGCCAAAAACATTCAGTACTTC
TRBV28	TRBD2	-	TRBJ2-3	CASRALTSGRAVPQYF	TGTGCCAGCAGAGCCCTAACTAGCGGGAGGGCCGTTCCGCAGTATTTT
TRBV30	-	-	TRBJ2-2	CAWKGPGGELFF	TGTGCCTGGAAGGGGCCCGGCGGGGAGCTGTTTTTT
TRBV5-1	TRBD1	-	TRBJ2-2	CASTRDSRNTGELFF	TGCGCCAGCACCAGGGACAGCCGGAACACCGGGGAGCTGTTTTTT
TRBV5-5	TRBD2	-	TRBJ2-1	CASTGLAGVYNEQFF	TGTGCCAGCACCGGACTAGCGGGTGTATACAATGAGCAGTTCTTC
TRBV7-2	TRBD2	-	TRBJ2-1	CASSAPSGRRPFF	TGTGCCAGCAGCGCCCCTAGCGGGAGGCGTCCGTTCTTC
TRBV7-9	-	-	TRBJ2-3	CASSWEQGVPDTQYF	TGTGCCAGCAGTTGGGAACAGGGTGTCCCAGATACGCAGTATTTT
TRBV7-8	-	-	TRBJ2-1	CASSRDRYNEQFF	TGTGCCAGCAGCCGAGACAGGTACAATGAGCAGTTCTTC
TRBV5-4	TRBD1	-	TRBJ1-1	CASSSADRVDTEAFF	TGTGCCAGCAGCTCGGCGGACAGGGTAGACACTGAAGCTTTCTTT
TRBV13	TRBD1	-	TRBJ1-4	CASSTTGGAYEKLFF	TGTGCCAGCAGCACGACAGGGGGCGCGTATGAAAAACTGTTTTTT
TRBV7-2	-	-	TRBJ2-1	CASSRGRGSYNEQFF	TGTGCCAGCAGCCGCGGCAGGGGATCCTACAATGAGCAGTTCTTC
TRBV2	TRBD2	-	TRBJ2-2	CASSVIAGYTGELFF	TGTGCCAGCAGTGTAATAGCGGGGTACACCGGGGAGCTGTTTTTT
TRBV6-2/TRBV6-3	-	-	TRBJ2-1	CASSYSQNNEQFF	TGTGCCAGCAGTTACTCTCAGAACAATGAGCAGTTCTTC
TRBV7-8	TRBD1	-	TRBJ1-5	CASSPRDRGSNQPQHF	TGTGCCAGCAGCCCTAGGGACAGAGGTAGCAATCAGCCCCAGCATTTT
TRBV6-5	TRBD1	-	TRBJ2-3	CASSLGQARDTQYF	TGTGCCAGCAGTCTAGGACAGGCGAGAGATACGCAGTATTTT
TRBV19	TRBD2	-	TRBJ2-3	CASGTSGEVRYF	TGTGCCAGTGGGACTAGCGGGGAAGTACGGTATTTT
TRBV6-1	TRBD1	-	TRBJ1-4	CASSESKGQQAANEKLFF	TGTGCCAGCAGTGAATCTAAGGGACAGCAGGCGGCTAATGAAAAACTGTTTTTT
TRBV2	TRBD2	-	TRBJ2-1	CASSKTTSGSSPEQFF	TGTGCCAGCAGCAAAACGACTAGCGGGAGTAGCCCTGAGCAGTTCTTC
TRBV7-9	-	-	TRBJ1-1	CASSLTALNTEAFF	TGTGCCAGCAGCTTAACTGCGTTGAACACTGAAGCTTTCTTT
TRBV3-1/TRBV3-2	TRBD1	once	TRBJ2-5	CASRMTGAGGETQYF	TGTGCCAGCAGGATGACAGGGGCCGGCGGGGAGACCCAGTACTTC
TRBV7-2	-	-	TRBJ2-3	CASSWGGPTDTQYF	TGTGCCAGCAGCTGGGGGGGGCCTACAGATACGCAGTATTTT
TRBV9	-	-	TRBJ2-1	CASSVAGSPYNEQFF	TGTGCCAGCAGCGTAGCCGGGTCCCCCTACAATGAGCAGTTCTTC
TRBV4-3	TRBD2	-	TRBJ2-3	CASSQDAPRTSGVSTDTQYF	TGCGCCAGCAGCCAAGATGCCCCGCGGACTAGCGGGGTGAGCACAGATACGCAGTATTTT
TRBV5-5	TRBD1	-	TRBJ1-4	CASSLSGRGHEKLFF	TGTGCCAGCAGCTTGAGCGGCAGGGGGCATGAAAAACTGTTTTTT
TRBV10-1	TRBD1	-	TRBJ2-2	CASTSQGAFRELFF	TGCGCCAGCACGTCGCAGGGGGCGTTCCGGGAGCTGTTTTTT
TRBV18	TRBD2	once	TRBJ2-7	CASSESGRGYEQYF	TGTGCCAGCTCAGAAAGCGGGAGAGGCTACGAGCAGTACTTC
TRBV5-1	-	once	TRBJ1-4	CASSLVPGGSNEKLFF	TGCGCCAGCAGCTTGGTCCCCGGGGGTTCTAATGAAAAACTGTTTTTT
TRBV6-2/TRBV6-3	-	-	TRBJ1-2	CASSYSTPYGYTF	TGTGCCAGCAGTTACTCAACACCTTATGGCTACACCTTC
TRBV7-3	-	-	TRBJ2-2	CASSLDSTRSGELFF	TGTGCCAGCAGCTTAGACAGCACCCGTTCCGGGGAGCTGTTTTTT
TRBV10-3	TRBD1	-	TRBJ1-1	CAIRVTGVGTEAFF	TGTGCCATCAGGGTCACAGGGGTGGGCACTGAAGCTTTCTTT
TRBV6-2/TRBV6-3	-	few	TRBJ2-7	CASSYFAGAYEQYF	TGTGCCAGCAGTTACTTCGCAGGTGCCTACGAGCAGTACTTC
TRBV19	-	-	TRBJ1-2	CASSRTENYGYTF	TGTGCCAGTAGTAGGACAGAAAACTATGGCTACACCTTC
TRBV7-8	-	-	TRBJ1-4	CASSLIRGATNEKLFF	TGTGCCAGCAGCTTAATCAGGGGAGCAACTAATGAAAAACTGTTTTTT
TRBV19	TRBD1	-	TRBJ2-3	CASSMRDREADTQYF	TGTGCCAGTAGTATGAGGGACAGGGAGGCAGATACGCAGTATTTT
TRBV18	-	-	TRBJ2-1	CASSPGAPVGEQFF	TGTGCCAGCTCCCCAGGGGCGCCAGTGGGTGAGCAGTTCTTC
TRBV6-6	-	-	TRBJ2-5	CASSVASSGETQYF	TGTGCCAGCAGTGTGGCTTCCAGTGGAGAGACCCAGTACTTC
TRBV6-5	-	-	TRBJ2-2	CASSYYGTGELFF	TGTGCCAGCAGTTACTACGGGACCGGGGAGCTGTTTTTT
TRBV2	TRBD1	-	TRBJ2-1	CASRRTGGAGSYNEQFF	TGTGCCAGCAGGCGGACAGGGGGCGCTGGGTCCTACAATGAGCAGTTCTTC
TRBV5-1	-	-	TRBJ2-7	CASSLGGGNFYEQYF	TGCGCCAGCAGCTTGGGAGGAGGGAATTTCTACGAGCAGTACTTC
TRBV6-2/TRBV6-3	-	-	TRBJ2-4	CASSYTGRGIQYF	TGTGCCAGCAGTTACACAGGGCGAGGCATTCAGTACTTC
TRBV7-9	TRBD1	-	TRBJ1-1	CASSPRTGRLAGTEAFF	TGTGCCAGCAGCCCAAGGACAGGAAGGTTAGCAGGCACTGAAGCTTTCTTT
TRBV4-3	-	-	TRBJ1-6	CASSQGSTHNSPLHF	TGCGCCAGCAGCCAAGGATCAACACATAATTCACCCCTCCACTTT
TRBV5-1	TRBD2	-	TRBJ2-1	CASSLVGLAYNEQFF	TGCGCCAGCAGCTTGGTCGGACTAGCCTACAATGAGCAGTTCTTC
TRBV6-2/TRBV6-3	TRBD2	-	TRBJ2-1	CASSLAGFSYNEQFF	TGTGCCAGCAGTCTAGCGGGGTTCTCCTACAATGAGCAGTTCTTC
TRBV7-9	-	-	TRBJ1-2	CASTSTLGGYGYTF	TGTGCCAGCACCTCAACCCTAGGGGGCTATGGCTACACCTTC